The 26 T cell receptor beta chains given below trace back to one sample, sequenced in a study of cytomegalovirus exposure and HLA in healthy donors (dated by TCRdb to about 2017). Library preparation used the immunoSEQ multiplex PCR assay. A mixture of 60 forward primers for TCR Vbeta segments and 13 reverse primers for TCR Jbeta segments was used in the multiplex PCR. Sourced from immuneACCESS, this table was stored by TCRdb with only in-frame sequences that have V and J called. A share of the clones is absent; for the studies checked, an unresolved V gene accounts for under half, and the remainder has no known explanation. Counted in this sample were about 120,000 clones; around 73% of them appeared once. The ten most abundant clones make up about 1.5% of the sample. What was sequenced was PBMCs. The origin of the receptors is a female donor in good health and CMV-seronegative.

V is TRBV2 and J is TRBJ1-5; 8 bases align to TRBD1. Looked up from germline, CDR1 is SNHLY and CDR2 is FYNNEI. The junction had 4 bases not matched to a gene; V was cut back by 5 bases and J by 7 bases. The CDR3 covers 13 residues. The CDR3, as DNA: TGTGCCAGCAGTCCACAGGGGGGCCAGCCCCAGCATTTT. Protein product: CASSPQGGQPQHF.

The gene calls are TRBV4-3 and TRBJ1-1; the match to TRBD1 covers 7 bases. V lost 4 bases and J lost 0; bases outside the gene matches: 5. CDR3 size: 15 residues. Germline CDR1 is LGHNA and CDR2 is YSLEER. The CDR3 DNA is TGCGCCAGCAGCCTCCAGACAGGGATGAACACTGAAGCTTTCTTT. Its translation: CASSLQTGMNTEAFF.

This chain links TRBV6-6 with TRBJ1-5, with TRBD1 matching 7 bases. V shed 7 bases and J 7 bases; nucleotides not matched to a gene: 4. The CDR3 loop spans 12 amino acids. CDR1 and CDR2 (germline): MNHNY, SVGAGI (reference sequence). The CDR3: CASTEQGQPQHF. The DNA for the CDR3 is TGTGCCAGCACAGAACAGGGGCAGCCCCAGCATTTT.

The rearrangement links TRBV5-4 to TRBJ2-2; 7 nucleotides match TRBD1. Per germline, CDR1 SGHNT and CDR2 YYREEE (reference sequence). The trim removed 4 bases at V and 3 bases at J, leaving 6 bases unmatched. The CDR3 has 15 residues. The CDR3 coding sequence is TGTGCCAGCAGCGCCGGGACAGACCACACCGGGGAGCTGTTTTTT. This sequence encodes CASSAGTDHTGELFF.

V and J are TRBV6-5 and TRBJ2-7, with a weak D call TRBD1 (5 bases). This CDR3 spans 13 amino acids. The germline gives CDR1 MNHEY, CDR2 SVGAGI. Between the trimmed V and J ends, which lost 5 bases and 0 bases, there was a span of 8 bases. For the CDR3, the DNA is TGTGCCAGCAGTAACGGACACTCCTACGAGCAGTACTTC. It yields the protein CASSNGHSYEQYF.

The gene calls are TRBV19 and TRBJ2-1; a possible D gene is TRBD2 (6 bases). Looked up from germline, CDR1 is LNHDA and CDR2 is SQIVND (reference sequence). CDR3 length: 16 residues. Trimming pared 4 bases from V and 4 bases from J, leaving 17 bases between. CDR3 bases: TGTGCCAGTAGTAGCCCTGGCGGGGAGATTTACAATGAGCAGTTCTTC. This translates into CASSSPGGEIYNEQFF. The whole variable domain, filled in from reference TRBV19 and TRBJ2-1, reads DGGITQSPKYLFRKEGQNVTLSCEQNLNHDAMYWYRQDPGQGLRLIYYSQIVNDFQKGDIAEGYSVSREKKESFPLTVTSAQKNPTAFYLCASSSPGGEIYNEQFFGPGTRLTVL.

The J gene is TRBJ1-5, the V gene TRBV11-1; 10 bases line up with TRBD1. The J segment lost 6 bases and the V segment lost 4 bases, leaving 6 bases of the junction unmatched. From germline, CDR1 is SGHAT and CDR2 FQDESV (reference sequence). The CDR3 runs 15 residues. As DNA, the CDR3 is TGTGCCAGCAGCTCCCCGACAGGGGGCGTTCAGCCCCAGCATTTT. This gives the protein CASSSPTGGVQPQHF.

This rearrangement joins TRBV28 to TRBJ1-3; D gene ambiguous. Germline-derived CDR1 and CDR2 are MDHEN and SYDVKM. Trimming pared 1 base from V and 0 bases from J, leaving 10 bases between. The CDR3 is 16 residues long. CDR3 DNA sequence: TGTGCCAGCAGTTTATCTCCGGGGTACTCTGGAAACACCATATATTTT. Protein sequence: CASSLSPGYSGNTIYF.

The chain recombines TRBV30 with TRBJ2-1; D gene ambiguous. Trimming removed 2 bases from V and 0 bases from J, with 5 bases in between. The CDR3 is 13 residues long. The germline V gene has CDR1 GTSNPN and CDR2 SVGIG (reference sequence). The CDR3 nucleotides are TGTGCCTGGAGTTCTAACTCCTACAATGAGCAGTTCTTC. It is translated as CAWSSNSYNEQFF.

The V call is TRBV11-1, the J call TRBJ2-1; D may be TRBD2 (5 bases). Germline CDR1 and CDR2: SGHAT and FQDESV (reference sequence). Trimming took off 2 bases at V and 4 bases at J, with 15 bases between the two ends. The CDR3 length is 16 residues. The CDR3 is CASSLKFTRSYNEQFF. The CDR3 region has the DNA TGTGCCAGCAGCTTAAAATTCACTAGATCATACAATGAGCAGTTCTTC.

The chain carries TRBV7-8 and TRBJ2-5; maybe TRBD1 (6 bases). Trimming removed 4 bases from V and 4 bases from J, with 13 bases in between. Looked up from germline, CDR1 is SGHVS and CDR2 is FQNEAQ. The CDR3 length is 14 residues. CDR3 bases: TGTGCCAGCAGCTCCAGGACAGCTTTAGAGACCCAGTACTTC. Its protein product is CASSSRTALETQYF.

The chain employs TRBV7-2 and TRBJ2-3; TRBD2 aligns across 10 bases. The germline V gene has CDR1 SGHTA and CDR2 FQGNSA. The J segment lost 10 bases and the V segment lost 1 base, leaving 8 bases of the junction unmatched. This CDR3 comprises 15 residues. The CDR3 is CASSLEALTSGAQYF. CDR3 DNA sequence: TGTGCCAGCAGCTTAGAGGCGCTAACTAGCGGGGCGCAGTATTTT.

This rearrangement joins TRBV9 to TRBJ2-7; TRBD2 agrees at 7 bases. CDR3 length: 15 amino acids. The germline V gene has CDR1 SGDLS and CDR2 YYNGEE. Trimming took 0 bases from V and 5 from J; bases not matched to a gene: 8. CDR3: CASSVGGSTTHEQYF. The CDR3 DNA reads TGTGCCAGCAGCGTAGGCGGGAGCACTACCCACGAGCAGTACTTC.

The chain is built from TRBV9 and TRBJ2-7, with 7 bases identical to TRBD2. This CDR3 has 15 amino acids. In germline, CDR1 is SGDLS, CDR2 YYNGEE. Germline trimming cut 4 bases from V and 2 bases from J; bases unmatched to any gene: 9. As DNA, the CDR3 is TGTGCCAGCAGCCGAACTAGCGTATTAACCTACGAGCAGTACTTC. Protein product: CASSRTSVLTYEQYF.

This clone was counted a single time. The chain's CDR3 is CASARQETQYF. The CDR3 DNA reads TGTGCCAGCGCCCGGCAAGAGACCCAGTACTTC. The chain employs TRBV2 and TRBJ2-5; no definite D call. Germline CDR1 SNHLY, CDR2 FYNNEI. The CDR3 totals 11 residues. The germline V and J ends were trimmed by 8 bases and 2 bases, with 6 bases remaining between them.

This chain joins TRBV2 and TRBJ2-5; TRBD2 is a possible D gene (6 bases). The CDR3 totals 15 residues. V lost 6 bases and J lost 5, with 19 bases in between. The germline V gene encodes CDR1 SNHLY and CDR2 FYNNEI. The CDR3 loop is CASRMGRVAGETQYF. The CDR3 DNA is TGTGCCAGCAGGATGGGGCGGGTTGCGGGGGAGACCCAGTACTTC.

The chain employs TRBV28 and TRBJ1-1; weak D call: TRBD1 (6 bases). The CDR3 runs to 15 residues. The germline gives CDR1 MDHEN, CDR2 SYDVKM. V gave up 2 bases and J gave up 3 bases, with 13 bases separating them. CDR3 in DNA: TGTGCCAGCAGTTTAATCAGGGGAGTTGACACTGAAGCTTTCTTT. Amino acids: CASSLIRGVDTEAFF.

V gene TRBV9 combines with J gene TRBJ2-3, with 12 bases matching TRBD2. In germline, CDR1 is SGDLS, CDR2 YYNGEE. J gave up 2 bases and V 0 bases, and 16 bases lay outside the gene matches. The CDR3 consists of 21 residues. The CDR3 DNA reads as TGTGCCAGCAGCGTAGGTGGTCTTACGGGAACTAGCGGGAGGCCCACAGATACGCAGTATTTT. This sequence encodes CASSVGGLTGTSGRPTDTQYF.

The gene calls are TRBV19 and TRBJ2-7; 10 positions match TRBD1. Germline loops: CDR1 LNHDA, CDR2 SQIVND (reference sequence). The CDR3 runs to 14 residues. The J segment lost 2 bases and the V segment lost 5 bases, leaving 3 bases of the junction unmatched. For the CDR3, the DNA is TGTGCCAGTAGTGCGGGACAGGGGACCTACGAGCAGTACTTC. Protein: CASSAGQGTYEQYF.

This sequence joins TRBV10-3 and TRBJ1-4, with no clear D. The germline gives CDR1 ENHRY, CDR2 SYGVKD. Trimming pared 10 bases from V and 8 bases from J, leaving 17 bases between. The CDR3 is 13 residues long. The CDR3 sequence: CATSEHSEEKLFF. CDR3 DNA: TGTGCCACCTCTGAGCACAGTGAAGAAAAACTGTTTTTT.

Only a few counts were recorded for this clone. The rearrangement joins TRBV7-9 to TRBJ1-1; a weak D match, TRBD1 (6 bases). Germline assignment: CDR1 SEHNR and CDR2 FQNEAQ (reference sequence). The CDR3 extends over 12 amino acids. Trimming removed 4 bases from V and 3 bases from J, with 6 bases in between. Here the CDR3 reads CASSYRDTEAFF. CDR3 nucleotide sequence: TGTGCCAGCAGCTACAGGGACACTGAAGCTTTCTTT.

The chain carries TRBV30 and TRBJ2-5; 8 nucleotides match TRBD2. The junction had 9 bases not matched to a gene; V was cut back by 5 bases and J by 7 bases. The CDR3 totals 13 residues. In germline, CDR1 is GTSNPN, CDR2 SVGIG (reference sequence). CDR3 in amino acids: CAWSVLAEGTQYF. Here the CDR3 DNA reads TGTGCCTGGTCCGTACTAGCGGAAGGGACCCAGTACTTC. The whole variable domain, filled in from reference TRBV30 and TRBJ2-5, reads SQTIHQWPATLVQPVGSPLSLECTVEGTSNPNLYWYRQAAGRGLQLLFYSVGIGQISSEVPQNLSASRPQDRQFILSSKKLLLSDSGFYLCAWSVLAEGTQYFGPGTRLLVL.

The chain uses TRBV11-2 and TRBJ2-1, with TRBD2 matching over 7 bases. V gave up 7 bases and J gave up 7 bases; unmatched junction bases: 10. The CDR3 extends over 14 amino acids. Per germline, CDR1 SGHAT and CDR2 FQNNGV. In nucleotides, the CDR3 is TGTGCCAGCACCCTGGGAGGGTTGAATAATGAGCAGTTCTTC. It encodes CASTLGGLNNEQFF. The full variable domain, rest sourced from reference TRBV11-2 and TRBJ2-1, is EAGVAQSPRYKIIEKRQSVAFWCNPISGHATLYWYQQILGQGPKLLIQFQNNGVVDDSQLPKDRFSAERLKGVDSTLKIQPAKLEDSAVYLCASTLGGLNNEQFFGPGTRLTVL.

This chain uses TRBV27 with TRBJ1-1, with D perhaps matching TRBD1 (6 bases). The CDR3 covers 15 residues. Germline CDR1 and CDR2: MNHEY and SMNVEV (reference sequence). Trimming stripped 4 bases from V and 0 bases from J, with 12 bases between. This chain's CDR3 is CASSSINRVNTEAFF. The CDR3 DNA reads as TGTGCCAGCAGTTCAATCAACAGGGTGAACACTGAAGCTTTCTTT.

The chain links TRBV9 to TRBJ2-1, with 7 bases lining up with TRBD2. From germline, CDR1 is SGDLS and CDR2 YYNGEE. The CDR3 has 14 residues. V dropped 3 bases and J dropped 8; count of bases not matched to a gene: 8. CDR3 DNA: TGTGCCAGCAGCGGCGGCGGGAGTGGGTATGAGCAGTTCTTC. Translation gives CASSGGGSGYEQFF.

The V gene is TRBV9, the J gene TRBJ2-4; 8 nucleotides agree with TRBD2. With V trimmed by 4 bases and J by 0 bases, 6 bases remained unmatched. CDR3 size: 16 residues. Germline V gives CDR1 SGDLS, CDR2 YYNGEE. The CDR3 nucleotides read TGTGCCAGCAGCCCCTCGGGAGGGGTAGCCAAAAACATTCAGTACTTC. This encodes CASSPSGGVAKNIQYF.